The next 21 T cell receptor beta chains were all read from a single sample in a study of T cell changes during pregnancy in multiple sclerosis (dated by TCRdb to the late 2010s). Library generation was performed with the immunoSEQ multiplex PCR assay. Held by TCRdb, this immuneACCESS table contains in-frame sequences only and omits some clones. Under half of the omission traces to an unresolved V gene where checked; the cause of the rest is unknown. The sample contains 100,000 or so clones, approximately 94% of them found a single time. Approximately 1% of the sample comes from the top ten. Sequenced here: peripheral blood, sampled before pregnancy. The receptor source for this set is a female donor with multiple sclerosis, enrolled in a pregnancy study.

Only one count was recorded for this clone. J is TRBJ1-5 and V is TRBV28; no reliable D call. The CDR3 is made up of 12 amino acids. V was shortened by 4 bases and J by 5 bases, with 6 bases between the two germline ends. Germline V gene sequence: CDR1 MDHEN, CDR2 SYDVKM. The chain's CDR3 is CASSSIYQPQHF. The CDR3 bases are TGTGCCAGCAGTTCCATTTATCAGCCCCAGCATTTT.

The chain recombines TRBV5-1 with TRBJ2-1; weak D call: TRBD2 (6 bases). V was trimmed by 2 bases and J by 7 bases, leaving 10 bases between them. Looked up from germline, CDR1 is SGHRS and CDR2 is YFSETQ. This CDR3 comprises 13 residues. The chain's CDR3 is CASSFNAGNEQFF. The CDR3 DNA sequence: TGCGCCAGCAGCTTTAACGCGGGGAATGAGCAGTTCTTC. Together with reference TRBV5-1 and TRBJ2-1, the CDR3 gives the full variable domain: KAGVTQTPRYLIKTRGQQVTLSCSPISGHRSVSWYQQTPGQGLQFLFEYFSETQRNKGNFPGRFSGRQFSNSRSEMNVSTLELGDSALYLCASSFNAGNEQFFGPGTRLTVL.

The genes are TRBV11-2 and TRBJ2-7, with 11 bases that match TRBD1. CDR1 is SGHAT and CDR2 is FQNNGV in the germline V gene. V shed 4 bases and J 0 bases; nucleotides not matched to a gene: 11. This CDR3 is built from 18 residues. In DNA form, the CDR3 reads TGTGCCAGCAGCTCGAGAGATCTCGGACAGGGGGCCTCCTACGAGCAGTACTTC. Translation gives CASSSRDLGQGASYEQYF.

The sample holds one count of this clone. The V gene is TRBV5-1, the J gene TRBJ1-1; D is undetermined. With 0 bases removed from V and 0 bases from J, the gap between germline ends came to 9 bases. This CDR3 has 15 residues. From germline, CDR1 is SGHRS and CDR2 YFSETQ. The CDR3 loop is CASSLAGGLNTEAFF. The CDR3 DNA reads TGCGCCAGCAGCTTGGCTGGAGGGTTGAACACTGAAGCTTTCTTT.

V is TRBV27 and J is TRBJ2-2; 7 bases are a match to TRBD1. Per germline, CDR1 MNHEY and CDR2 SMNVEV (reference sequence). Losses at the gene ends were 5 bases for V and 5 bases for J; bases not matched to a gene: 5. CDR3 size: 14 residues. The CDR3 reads CASSQQGRTGELFF. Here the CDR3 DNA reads TGTGCCAGCAGTCAACAGGGGAGAACCGGGGAGCTGTTTTTT.

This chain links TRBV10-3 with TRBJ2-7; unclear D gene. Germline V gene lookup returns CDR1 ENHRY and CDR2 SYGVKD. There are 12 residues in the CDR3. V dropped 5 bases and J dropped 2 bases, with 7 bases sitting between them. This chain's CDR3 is CAISNSPYEQYF. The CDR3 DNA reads TGTGCCATCAGTAACAGTCCCTACGAGCAGTACTTC.

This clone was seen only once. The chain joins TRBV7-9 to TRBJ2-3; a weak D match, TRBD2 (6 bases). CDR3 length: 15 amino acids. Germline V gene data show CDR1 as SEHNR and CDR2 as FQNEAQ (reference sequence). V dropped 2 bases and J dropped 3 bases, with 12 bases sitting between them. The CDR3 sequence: CASSLIGGPTDTQYF. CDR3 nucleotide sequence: TGTGCCAGCAGCTTAATCGGAGGGCCGACAGATACGCAGTATTTT.

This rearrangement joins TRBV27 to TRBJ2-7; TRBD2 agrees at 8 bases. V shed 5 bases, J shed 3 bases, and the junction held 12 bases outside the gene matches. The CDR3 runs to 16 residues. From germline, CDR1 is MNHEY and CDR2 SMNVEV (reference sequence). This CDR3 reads CASSPRGLAANYEQYF. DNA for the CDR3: TGTGCCAGCAGTCCTCGCGGACTAGCCGCAAACTACGAGCAGTACTTC.

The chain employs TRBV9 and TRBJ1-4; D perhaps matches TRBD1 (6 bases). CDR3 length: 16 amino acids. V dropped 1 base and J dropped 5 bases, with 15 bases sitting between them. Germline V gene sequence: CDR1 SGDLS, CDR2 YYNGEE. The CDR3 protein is CASSVLEGGTNEKLFF. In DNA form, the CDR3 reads TGTGCCAGCAGCGTATTGGAGGGGGGGACGAATGAAAAACTGTTTTTT.

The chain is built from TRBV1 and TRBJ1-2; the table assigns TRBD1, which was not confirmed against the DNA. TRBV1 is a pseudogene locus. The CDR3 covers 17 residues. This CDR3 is CTSSQEGEICSRYGYTF. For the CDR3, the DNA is TGCACCAGCAGCCAAGAAGGGGAAATTTGCTCCCGCTATGGCTACACCTTC.

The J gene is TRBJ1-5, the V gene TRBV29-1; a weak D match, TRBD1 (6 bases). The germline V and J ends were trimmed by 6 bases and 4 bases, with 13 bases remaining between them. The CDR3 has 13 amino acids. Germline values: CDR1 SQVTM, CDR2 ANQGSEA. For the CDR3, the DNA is TGCAGCGTGTCGACAGGCTCGAATCAGCCCCAGCATTTT. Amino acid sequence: CSVSTGSNQPQHF. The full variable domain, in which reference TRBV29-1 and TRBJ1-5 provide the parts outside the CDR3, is SAVISQKPSRDICQRGTSLTIQCQVDSQVTMMFWYRQQPGQSLTLIATANQGSEATYESGFVIDKFPISRPNLTFSTLTVSNMSPEDSSIYLCSVSTGSNQPQHFGDGTRLSIL.

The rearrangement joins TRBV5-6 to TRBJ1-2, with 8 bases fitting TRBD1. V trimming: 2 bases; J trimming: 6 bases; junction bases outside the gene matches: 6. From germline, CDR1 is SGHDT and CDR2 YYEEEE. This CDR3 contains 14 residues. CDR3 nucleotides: TGTGCCAGCAGCTTCCGGACAGGGATGGATGGCTACACCTTC. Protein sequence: CASSFRTGMDGYTF.

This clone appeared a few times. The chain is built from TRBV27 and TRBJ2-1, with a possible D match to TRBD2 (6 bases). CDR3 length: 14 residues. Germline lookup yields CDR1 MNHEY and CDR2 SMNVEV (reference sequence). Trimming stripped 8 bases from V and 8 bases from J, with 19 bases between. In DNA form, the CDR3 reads TGTGCCAGCGCCTTAGCGGAAAGGATGGATGAGCAGTTCTTC. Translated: CASALAERMDEQFF.

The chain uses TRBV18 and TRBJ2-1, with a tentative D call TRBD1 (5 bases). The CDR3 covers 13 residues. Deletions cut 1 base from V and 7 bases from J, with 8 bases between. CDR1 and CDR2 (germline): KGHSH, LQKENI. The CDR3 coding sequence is TGTGCCAGCTCACCACAAGGGGTAAATGAGCAGTTCTTC. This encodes CASSPQGVNEQFF.

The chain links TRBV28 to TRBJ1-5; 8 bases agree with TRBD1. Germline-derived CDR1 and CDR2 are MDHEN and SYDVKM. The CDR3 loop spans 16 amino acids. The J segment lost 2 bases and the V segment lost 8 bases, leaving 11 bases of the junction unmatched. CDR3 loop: CASRGQGVRGNQPQHF. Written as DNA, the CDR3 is TGTGCCAGCCGAGGACAGGGAGTAAGAGGCAATCAGCCCCAGCATTTT.

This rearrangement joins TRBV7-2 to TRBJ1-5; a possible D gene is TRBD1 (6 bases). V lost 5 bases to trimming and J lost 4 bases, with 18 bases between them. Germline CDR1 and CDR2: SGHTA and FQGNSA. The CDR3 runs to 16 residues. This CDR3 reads CASSPDPGVKNQPQHF. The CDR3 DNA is TGTGCCAGCAGCCCCGATCCAGGGGTAAAGAATCAGCCCCAGCATTTT. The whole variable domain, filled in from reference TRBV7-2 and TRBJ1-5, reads GAGVSQSPSNKVTEKGKDVELRCDPISGHTALYWYRQSLGQGLEFLIYFQGNSAPDKSGLPSDRFSAERTGGSVSTLTIQRTQQEDSAVYLCASSPDPGVKNQPQHFGDGTRLSIL.

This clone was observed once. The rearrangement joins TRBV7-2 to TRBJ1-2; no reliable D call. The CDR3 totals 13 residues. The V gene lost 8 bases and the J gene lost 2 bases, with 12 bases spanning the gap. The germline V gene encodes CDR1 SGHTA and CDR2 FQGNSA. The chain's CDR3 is CASGAQLNYGYTF. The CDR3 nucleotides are TGTGCCAGCGGCGCACAGTTGAACTATGGCTACACCTTC.

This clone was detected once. Here the CDR3 DNA reads TGTGCCAGCAGTATAGGACAGGCTCGAGAAGCTTTCTTT. This codes for CASSIGQAREAFF. V and J are TRBV27 and TRBJ1-1; 7 bases match TRBD1. The CDR3 has 13 residues. Trimming cost V 5 bases and J 8 bases; bases outside gene matches: 8. CDR1 MNHEY and CDR2 SMNVEV come from the germline V gene (reference sequence).

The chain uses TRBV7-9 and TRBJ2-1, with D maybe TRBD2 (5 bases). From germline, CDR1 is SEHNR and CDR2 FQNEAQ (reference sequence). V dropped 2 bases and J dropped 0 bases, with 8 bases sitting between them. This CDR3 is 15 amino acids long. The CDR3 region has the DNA TGTGCCAGCAGCTTAAGAGGAGGCTCCTACAATGAGCAGTTCTTC. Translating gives CASSLRGGSYNEQFF. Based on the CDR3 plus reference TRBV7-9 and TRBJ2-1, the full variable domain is DTGVSQNPRHKITKRGQNVTFRCDPISEHNRLYWYRQTLGQGPEFLTYFQNEAQLEKSRLLSDRFSAERPKGSFSTLEIQRTEQGDSAMYLCASSLRGGSYNEQFFGPGTRLTVL.

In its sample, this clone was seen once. CDR3 nucleotides: TGTGCCAGCAGTTACGGGGGGGAGCAGTTCTTC. It is translated as CASSYGGEQFF. This rearrangement joins TRBV6-5 to TRBJ2-1; perhaps TRBD2 as D (6 bases). This CDR3 has 11 residues. Looked up from germline, CDR1 is MNHEY and CDR2 is SVGAGI. V was cut by 2 bases and J by 10 bases, with 6 bases left in between.

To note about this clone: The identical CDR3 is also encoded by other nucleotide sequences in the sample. The CDR3 bases are TGCGCCAGCAGCTTGAGGGGAATTAGCACAGATACGCAGTATTTT. Translation: CASSLRGISTDTQYF. The genes are TRBV5-1 and TRBJ2-3, with D possibly TRBD1 on 5 matching bases. CDR3 length: 15 amino acids. Between the trimmed V and J ends, which lost 1 base and 0 bases, there was a span of 9 bases. Per the germline V gene, CDR1 is SGHRS and CDR2 is YFSETQ.